Here is one TCR beta chain with its context. Profiling relied on immunoSEQ multiplex PCR, and the TCRdb table lists in-frame clones only, not all of them. The table records about 40,000 clones, 65% to 85% of them present only once. Germline CDR1 GTSNPN, CDR2 SVGIG (reference sequence). The length of the CDR3 is 13 residues. With V trimmed by 7 bases and J by 4 bases, 9 bases remained unmatched. These data come from a study of blood T cell repertoires in COVID-19. The receptor was isolated from an elderly man with active or convalescent COVID-19. The chain carries TRBV30 and TRBJ2-7, with 8 bases lining up with TRBD1. Sequences were obtained from peripheral blood. CDR3: CAFGQGGRYEQYF. The CDR3 bases are TGTGCCTTCGGACAGGGCGGGCGGTACGAGCAGTACTTC. Full variable domain (rest looked up from reference TRBV30 and TRBJ2-7): SQTIHQWPATLVQPVGSPLSLECTVEGTSNPNLYWYRQAAGRGLQLLFYSVGIGQISSEVPQNLSASRPQDRQFILSSKKLLLSDSGFYLCAFGQGGRYEQYFGPGTRLTVT.